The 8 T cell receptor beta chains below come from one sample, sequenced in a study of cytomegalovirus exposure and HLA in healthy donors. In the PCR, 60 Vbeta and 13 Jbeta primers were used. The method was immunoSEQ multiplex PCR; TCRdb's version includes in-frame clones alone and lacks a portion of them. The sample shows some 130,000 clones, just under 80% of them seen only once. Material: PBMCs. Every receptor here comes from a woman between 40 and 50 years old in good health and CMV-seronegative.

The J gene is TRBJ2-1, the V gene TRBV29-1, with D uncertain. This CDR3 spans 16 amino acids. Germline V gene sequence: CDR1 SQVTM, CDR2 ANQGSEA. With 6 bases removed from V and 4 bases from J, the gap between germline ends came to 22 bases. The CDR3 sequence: CSVLLMTLVGYNEQFF. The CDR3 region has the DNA TGCAGCGTCCTGCTAATGACTTTGGTGGGTTACAATGAGCAGTTCTTC.

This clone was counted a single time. In DNA, the CDR3 is TGTGCCAGTGGCGGGACAGGGGGGAACACTGAAGCTTTCTTT. Translated: CASGGTGGNTEAFF. The chain links TRBV19 to TRBJ1-1; 11 bases are shared with TRBD1. Germline V gene sequence: CDR1 LNHDA, CDR2 SQIVND (reference sequence). The V segment lost 8 bases and the J segment 1 base; nucleotides outside the gene matches: 3. The CDR3 covers 14 residues.

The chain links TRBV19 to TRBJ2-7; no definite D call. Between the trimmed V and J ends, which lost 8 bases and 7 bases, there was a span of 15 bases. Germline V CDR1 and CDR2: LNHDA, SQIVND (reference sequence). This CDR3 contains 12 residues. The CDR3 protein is CASSPGTQEQYF. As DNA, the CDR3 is TGTGCCAGTTCGCCGGGTACCCAAGAGCAGTACTTC. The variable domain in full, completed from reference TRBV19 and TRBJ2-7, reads DGGITQSPKYLFRKEGQNVTLSCEQNLNHDAMYWYRQDPGQGLRLIYYSQIVNDFQKGDIAEGYSVSREKKESFPLTVTSAQKNPTAFYLCASSPGTQEQYFGPGTRLTVT.

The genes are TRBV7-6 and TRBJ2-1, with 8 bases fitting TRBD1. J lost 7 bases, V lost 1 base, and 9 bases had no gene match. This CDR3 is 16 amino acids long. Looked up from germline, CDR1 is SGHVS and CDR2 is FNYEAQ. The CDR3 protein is CASSLGDRKGGNEQFF. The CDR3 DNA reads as TGTGCCAGCAGCTTAGGGGACAGGAAGGGGGGTAATGAGCAGTTCTTC.

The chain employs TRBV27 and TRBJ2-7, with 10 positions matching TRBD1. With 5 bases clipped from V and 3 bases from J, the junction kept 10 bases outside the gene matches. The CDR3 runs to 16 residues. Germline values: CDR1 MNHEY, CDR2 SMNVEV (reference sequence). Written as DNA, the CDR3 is TGTGCCAGCAGTCCTAGTGGGGGGGACAGGGGCTACGAGCAGTACTTC. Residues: CASSPSGGDRGYEQYF.

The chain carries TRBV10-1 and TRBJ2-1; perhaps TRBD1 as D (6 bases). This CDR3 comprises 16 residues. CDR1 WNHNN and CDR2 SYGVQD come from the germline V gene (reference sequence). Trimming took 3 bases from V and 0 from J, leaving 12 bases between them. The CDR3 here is CASSEEGRGSYNEQFF. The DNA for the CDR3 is TGCGCCAGCAGTGAAGAAGGCAGGGGCTCCTACAATGAGCAGTTCTTC.

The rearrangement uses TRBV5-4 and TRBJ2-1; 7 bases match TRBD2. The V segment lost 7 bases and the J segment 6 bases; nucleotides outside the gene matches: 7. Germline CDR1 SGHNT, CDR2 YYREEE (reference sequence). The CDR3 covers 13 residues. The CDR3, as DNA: TGTGCCAGCGGCGGAGCGGGGCTCAATGAGCAGTTCTTC. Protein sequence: CASGGAGLNEQFF.

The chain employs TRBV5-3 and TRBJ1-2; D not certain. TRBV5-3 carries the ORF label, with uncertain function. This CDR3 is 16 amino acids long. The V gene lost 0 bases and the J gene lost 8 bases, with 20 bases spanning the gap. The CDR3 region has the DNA TGTGCCAGAAGCTTGGGAGGGTCGGCCCCGAGAGGCGGCTACACCTTC. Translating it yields CARSLGGSAPRGGYTF.